This TCR beta chain appears in the sequencing data of a study of T cells in Graves' hyperthyroidism and ophthalmopathy. This clonotype was seen only a few times. This CDR3 region has 14 residues. Trimming left V 5 bases short and J 0 bases short, with 10 bases between. TCR beta CDR3 region amplification was performed from RNA transcripts. First-round RT-PCR targeting the TCR CDR3 was performed with the HTBI primer set. TCRdb re-analysed the multiplex PCR reads in MiXCR, keeping a single row per CDR3 protein. Of about 250,000 distinct CDR3 sequences listed, about 20% are singletons. The V gene is TRBV12-3 or TRBV12-4, the J gene TRBJ1-1; D is perhaps TRBD1 (6 bases). The receptor's source is a man aged 25-45 years with Graves' ophthalmopathy. The sample was blood. The CDR3 region has the DNA TGTGCCAGCAGTCAACAGGGACTGAACACTGAAGCTTTCTTT. This sequence encodes CASSQQGLNTEAFF.